These 11 T cell receptor beta chains came from one sample sequenced in a study of blood T cell repertoires in COVID-19. Produced via immunoSEQ multiplex PCR; TCRdb's table is partial and in-frame only. Of roughly 81,000 clones in the sample, 82% were seen once. Sequencing was carried out using peripheral blood. These receptors were taken from a man in his 60s with acute or convalescent COVID-19.

The table lists this clone with a count of one. The chain has TRBV7-2 and TRBJ2-1; 9 bases agree with TRBD2. The ends lost 4 bases at V and 4 bases at J; junction bases unmatched: 8. Germline V gene lookup returns CDR1 SGHTA and CDR2 FQGNSA. This CDR3 is 16 amino acids long. The DNA for the CDR3 is TGTGCCAGCAGCTCGGGTGGCGGGGGGGGATACAATGAGCAGTTCTTC. Amino acid sequence: CASSSGGGGGYNEQFF.

Here the CDR3 reads CASSLTGLEGYEQYF. The CDR3 DNA is TGTGCCAGCAGTTTAACAGGCTTGGAGGGCTACGAGCAGTACTTC. The chain recombines TRBV28 with TRBJ2-7; maybe TRBD2 (6 bases). The V gene's germline CDR1 is MDHEN and CDR2 SYDVKM. Between the trimmed V and J ends, which lost 2 bases and 3 bases, there was a span of 14 bases. The CDR3 runs 15 residues.

This chain uses TRBV5-1 with TRBJ2-7; 10 bases agree with TRBD1. The ends lost 4 bases at V and 2 bases at J; junction bases unmatched: 3. This CDR3 region has 14 residues. CDR1 is SGHRS and CDR2 is YFSETQ in the germline V gene. CDR3 DNA sequence: TGCGCCAGCAGCCAGACAGGGGGCACCTACGAGCAGTACTTC. It is translated as CASSQTGGTYEQYF.

The chain carries TRBV5-1 and TRBJ1-2; 9 bases are a match to TRBD1. The CDR3 loop spans 15 amino acids. V shed 5 bases and J 3 bases; nucleotides not matched to a gene: 8. Germline V gene data show CDR1 as SGHRS and CDR2 as YFSETQ. The CDR3: CASRYTTGGYYGYTF. CDR3 nucleotides: TGCGCCAGCAGATACACTACAGGGGGCTACTATGGCTACACCTTC.

This clone showed up just a few times. The chain has TRBV9 and TRBJ2-7; TRBD1 aligns across 8 bases. CDR3 length: 15 amino acids. After removal of 0 bases from V and 7 bases from J, the junction contained 9 bases not matched to a gene. Germline CDR1 and CDR2: SGDLS and YYNGEE. The CDR3 bases are TGTGCCAGCAGCGTAGGATCGGACAGGGATATTGAGCAGTACTTC. Translating it yields CASSVGSDRDIEQYF.

The chain recombines TRBV4-3 with TRBJ2-2; D is undetermined. Germline V gives CDR1 LGHNA, CDR2 YSLEER. Between the trimmed V and J ends, which lost 1 base and 1 base, there was a span of 4 bases. The length of the CDR3 is 14 residues. The CDR3 loop reads CASSQVGNTGELFF. Here the CDR3 DNA reads TGCGCCAGCAGCCAAGTCGGGAACACCGGGGAGCTGTTTTTT.

This clone was seen only a few times. The chain recombines TRBV2 with TRBJ2-7, with D perhaps TRBD2 (5 bases). Looked up from germline, CDR1 is SNHLY and CDR2 is FYNNEI. The CDR3 length is 14 residues. The V and J ends lost 6 bases and 0 bases respectively, with 12 bases between them. As DNA, the CDR3 is TGTGCCAGCAGAGAGGGAGCCTTCTCCTACGAGCAGTACTTC. This sequence encodes CASREGAFSYEQYF.

J is TRBJ1-3 and V is TRBV7-2, with D hard to call. The CDR3 sequence is 13 residues long. Germline V gives CDR1 SGHTA, CDR2 FQGNSA. V lost 3 bases to trimming and J lost 2 bases, with 5 bases between them. The CDR3 sequence is CASSLTTGNTIYF. CDR3 nucleotide sequence: TGTGCCAGCAGCTTGACAACTGGAAACACCATATATTTT.

The chain carries TRBV5-6 and TRBJ1-6, with a weak D call TRBD1 (6 bases). The CDR3 totals 14 residues. Trimming left V 7 bases short and J 11 bases short, with 19 bases between. CDR1 is SGHDT and CDR2 is YYEEEE in the germline V gene. The CDR3 spells CASSPWGRGAPLHF. For the CDR3, the DNA is TGTGCCAGCTCTCCTTGGGGGCGCGGTGCACCCCTCCACTTT.

The chain carries TRBV19 and TRBJ2-5, with D perhaps matching TRBD1 (6 bases). V was clipped by 5 bases and J by 5 bases, with 9 bases between them. The CDR3 covers 12 residues. Germline loops: CDR1 LNHDA, CDR2 SQIVND (reference sequence). In DNA form, the CDR3 reads TGTGCCAGTAGTCGCCAGGGGGAGACCCAGTACTTC. Amino acid sequence: CASSRQGETQYF.

About this clone: One end of the junction varies from germline; a read error may be responsible. J is TRBJ2-3 and V is TRBV20-1; no reliable D call. This CDR3 has 9 amino acids. The V gene's germline CDR1 is DFQATT and CDR2 SNEGSKA (reference sequence). This chain's CDR3 is CARTDTQYF. The CDR3 nucleotides read TGTGCGAGAACAGATACGCAGTATTTT.